The T cell receptor (beta chain) under discussion was sequenced for a study of metastatic and nonmetastatic thyroid tumors. Overall study: Comparison of repertoires was carried out across blood and tumor or nodule tissue from malignant and benign thyroid patients.

Trimming cost V 4 bases and J 8 bases; bases outside gene matches: 7. Germline values: CDR1 MDHEN, CDR2 SYDVKM. The length of the CDR3 is 15 residues. Treatment of any kind had been given to no patient before thyroid surgery. TCRdb reprocessed the PCR reads via MiXCR. Of around 50,000 clones in the sample, around 21% are singletons; the top ten hold 3.5% to 4%. This clone was seen ten or more times. This chain links TRBV28 with TRBJ2-1; 11 bases are shared with TRBD1. The material sequenced was blood. The clonotype comes from a male donor with papillary thyroid cancer or a benign thyroid nodule (not recorded which). Some clones in this sample may be carry-over from other donors' samples. CDR3 DNA: TGTGCCAGCAGTTCCGCCGGGACAGGGGGAGATGAGCAGTTCTTC. Translating it yields CASSSAGTGGDEQFF. Full variable domain (outside the CDR3, taken from reference TRBV28 and TRBJ2-1): DVKVTQSSRYLVKRTGEKVFLECVQDMDHENMFWYRQDPGLGLRLIYFSYDVKMKEKGDIPEGYSVSREKKERFSLILESASTNQTSMYLCASSSAGTGGDEQFFGPGTRLTVL.